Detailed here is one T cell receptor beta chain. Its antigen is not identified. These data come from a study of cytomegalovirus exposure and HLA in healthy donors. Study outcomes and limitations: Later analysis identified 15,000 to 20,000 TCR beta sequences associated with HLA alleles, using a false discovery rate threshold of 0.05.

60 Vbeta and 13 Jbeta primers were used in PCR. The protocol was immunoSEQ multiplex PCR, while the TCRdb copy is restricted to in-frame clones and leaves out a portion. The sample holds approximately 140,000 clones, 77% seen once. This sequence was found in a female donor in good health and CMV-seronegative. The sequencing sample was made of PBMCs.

CDR3 sequence: CASSSTTGGSNQPQHF. The DNA for the CDR3 is TGTGCCAGCAGCTCTACCACAGGGGGAAGCAATCAGCCCCAGCATTTT. The chain employs TRBV7-2 and TRBJ1-5; the match to TRBD1 covers 8 bases. Germline CDR1 and CDR2: SGHTA and FQGNSA. V lost 4 bases, J lost 1 base, and 6 bases stayed unmatched. The CDR3 covers 16 residues.